Listed below are T cell receptor beta chains from one sample, sequenced in a study of cytomegalovirus exposure and HLA in healthy donors. The repertoire was sequenced with immunoSEQ multiplex PCR; TCRdb's copy has only in-frame clones and lacks some. The sample holds about 110,000 clones, about two thirds seen once. Sequences were obtained from PBMCs. The origin of the receptors is a female donor in good health and CMV-seronegative. Both conserved end residues are part of each CDR3. The order of the fields is D gene, clone size, V gene, CDR3 length, J gene, CDR3 DNA, CDR3 protein. A D gene is named only where the DNA matches it firmly. Clone sizes are given selectively: once, few, many, or a class where the clone is expanded.

-	-	TRBV28	12	TRBJ1-5	TGTGCCAGCCGTTTACCGAATCAGCCCCAGCATTTT	CASRLPNQPQHF
-	-	TRBV13	13	TRBJ2-7	TGTGCCAGCAGCCAACAGCGGACCTACGAGCAGTACTTC	CASSQQRTYEQYF
TRBD2	few	TRBV9	12	TRBJ2-7	TGTGCCAGCAGCGGGGGGGGCTACGAGCAGTACTTC	CASSGGGYEQYF
-	-	TRBV7-8	14	TRBJ1-3	TGTGCCAGCAGCCAGACAGTCTCTGGAAACACCATATATTTT	CASSQTVSGNTIYF
TRBD2	-	TRBV7-9	15	TRBJ2-1	TGTGCCAGCAGCTCCAGCGGCGGGAGCTACAATGAGCAGTTCTTC	CASSSSGGSYNEQFF
TRBD2	-	TRBV6-4	16	TRBJ2-2	TGTGCCAGCAGTGACTCGGGTAGCGGGGGCACCGGGGAGCTGTTTTTT	CASSDSGSGGTGELFF
TRBD1	-	TRBV10-2	15	TRBJ1-2	TGCGCCAGCAGTGAGCCGCGGACAGGGAGGAATGGCTACACCTTC	CASSEPRTGRNGYTF
-	-	TRBV28	17	TRBJ1-2	TGTGCCAGCAGTTCCTCCAGGGGTGGCCACTTTAACTATGGCTACACCTTC	CASSSSRGGHFNYGYTF
-	-	TRBV27	17	TRBJ2-1	TGTGCCAGCAGCCGAAGAACCGGGAGAAATGGATACAATGAGCAGTTCTTC	CASSRRTGRNGYNEQFF
TRBD1	-	TRBV19	16	TRBJ2-3	TGTGCCAGTAGGGACAGGGGGAATTTACACACAGGTACGCAGTATTTT	CASRDRGNLHTGTQYF
TRBD2	-	TRBV27	17	TRBJ2-1	TGTGCCAGCAGTTTATCCGCTAGCGGGAGGGCCTACAATGAGCAGTTCTTC	CASSLSASGRAYNEQFF
-	-	TRBV9	12	TRBJ2-1	TGTGCCAGCATAGTCTGCGGGAATGAGCAGTTCTTC	CASIVCGNEQFF
TRBD1	few	TRBV6-5	14	TRBJ1-2	TGTGCCAGCAGTTACGACAGGGAAGACTATGGCTACACCTTC	CASSYDREDYGYTF
-	once	TRBV6-5	13	TRBJ1-2	TGTGCCAGCAGATTCGGACATTCAGCTGGCTACACCTTC	CASRFGHSAGYTF
TRBD2	-	TRBV9	16	TRBJ2-1	TGTGCCAGCAGCGTTGCGTCGGGAGGGATCTACAATGAGCAGTTCTTC	CASSVASGGIYNEQFF
TRBD2	-	TRBV7-6	16	TRBJ2-7	TGTGCCAGCAGCTTAGCGGCAGGCGGGAGTTCGAGCGAGCAGTACTTC	CASSLAAGGSSSEQYF
-	-	TRBV30	13	TRBJ1-1	TGTGCCTGGAGTGTTTCAGGGCTCACTGAAGCTTTCTTT	CAWSVSGLTEAFF
-	-	TRBV7-9	13	TRBJ2-1	TGTGCCAGCAGCTTAGCAGCGAGCCATGAGCAGTTCTTC	CASSLAASHEQFF
TRBD2	few	TRBV11-3	14	TRBJ2-5	TGTGCCAGCAGCCCCGCTAGCGGCCAAGAGACCCAGTACTTC	CASSPASGQETQYF
-	-	TRBV7-9	15	TRBJ2-1	TGTGCCAGCAGCTTATCCCGGAGCTCCTACAATGAGCAGTTCTTC	CASSLSRSSYNEQFF
TRBD2	-	TRBV18	19	TRBJ2-1	TGTGCCAGCTCACTACTAGCGGGAGGGCCGCTAGGTTCCTACAATGAGCAGTTCTTC	CASSLLAGGPLGSYNEQFF
TRBD1	few	TRBV18	14	TRBJ1-1	TGTGCCAGCTCACCAGGGACAGACGACCGCGAAGCTTTCTTT	CASSPGTDDREAFF
-	-	TRBV27	15	TRBJ2-7	TGTGCCAGCAGTTTAGCCTCGTGGTCGCGATACGAGCAGTACTTC	CASSLASWSRYEQYF